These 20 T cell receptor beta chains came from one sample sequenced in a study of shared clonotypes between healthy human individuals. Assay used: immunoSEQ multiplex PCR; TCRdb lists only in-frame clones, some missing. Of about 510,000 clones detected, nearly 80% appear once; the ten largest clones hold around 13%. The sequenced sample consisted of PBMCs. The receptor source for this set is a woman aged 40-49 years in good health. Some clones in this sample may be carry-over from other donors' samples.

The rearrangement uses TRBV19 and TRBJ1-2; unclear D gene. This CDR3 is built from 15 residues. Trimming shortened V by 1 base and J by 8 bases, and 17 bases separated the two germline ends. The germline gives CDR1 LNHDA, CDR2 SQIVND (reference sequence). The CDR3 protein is CASSIVPIANGGYTF. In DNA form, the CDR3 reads TGTGCCAGTAGTATAGTTCCGATTGCGAACGGGGGCTACACCTTC.

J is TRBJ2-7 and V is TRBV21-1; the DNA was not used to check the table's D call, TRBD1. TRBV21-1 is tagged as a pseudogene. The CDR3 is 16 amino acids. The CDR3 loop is CASSIAGTGIYYEQYF. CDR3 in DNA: TGTGCCAGCAGCATAGCCGGGACAGGGATTTACTACGAGCAGTACTTC.

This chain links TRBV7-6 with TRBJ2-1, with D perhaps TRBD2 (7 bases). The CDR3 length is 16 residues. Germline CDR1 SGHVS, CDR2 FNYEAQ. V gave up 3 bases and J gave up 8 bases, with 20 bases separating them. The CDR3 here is CASSLGAGEGPHEQFF. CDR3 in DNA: TGTGCCAGCAGCTTGGGGGCGGGAGAGGGGCCCCATGAGCAGTTCTTC.

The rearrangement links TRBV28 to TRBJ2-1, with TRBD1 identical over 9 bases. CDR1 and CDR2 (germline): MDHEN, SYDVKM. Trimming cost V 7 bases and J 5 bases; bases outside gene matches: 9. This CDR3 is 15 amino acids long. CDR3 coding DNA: TGTGCCAGCAAGCCTCGGGACAGGGCGGACAATGAGCAGTTCTTC. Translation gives CASKPRDRADNEQFF.

The CDR3 spells CASSTGPADAFF. The CDR3 DNA reads as TGTGCCAGCTCTACCGGGCCCGCGGATGCTTTCTTT. V is TRBV28 and J is TRBJ1-1; D unresolved. V was cut by 8 bases and J by 11 bases, with 18 bases left in between. The CDR3 contains 12 residues. The germline V gene encodes CDR1 MDHEN and CDR2 SYDVKM. Complete variable domain (other parts from reference TRBV28 and TRBJ1-1): DVKVTQSSRYLVKRTGEKVFLECVQDMDHENMFWYRQDPGLGLRLIYFSYDVKMKEKGDIPEGYSVSREKKERFSLILESASTNQTSMYLCASSTGPADAFFGQGTRLTVV.

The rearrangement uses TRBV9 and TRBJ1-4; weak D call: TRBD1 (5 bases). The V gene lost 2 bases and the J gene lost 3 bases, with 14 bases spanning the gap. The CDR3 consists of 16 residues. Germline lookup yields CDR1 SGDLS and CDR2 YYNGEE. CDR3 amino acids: CASSVGQLGANEKLFF. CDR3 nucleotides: TGTGCCAGCAGCGTCGGACAACTCGGGGCTAATGAAAAACTGTTTTTT.

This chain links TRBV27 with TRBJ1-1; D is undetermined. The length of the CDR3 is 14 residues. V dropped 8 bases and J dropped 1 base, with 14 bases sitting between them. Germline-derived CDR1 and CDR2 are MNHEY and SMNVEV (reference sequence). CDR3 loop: CASEGRQENTEAFF. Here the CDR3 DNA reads TGTGCCAGCGAGGGCCGTCAAGAGAACACTGAAGCTTTCTTT.

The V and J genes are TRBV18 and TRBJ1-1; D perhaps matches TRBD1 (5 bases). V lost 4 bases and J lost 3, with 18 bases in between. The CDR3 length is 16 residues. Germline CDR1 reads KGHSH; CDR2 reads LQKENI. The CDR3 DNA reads TGTGCCAGCTCACAGTCGCCAGGGCGACGTCACACTGAAGCTTTCTTT. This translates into CASSQSPGRRHTEAFF.

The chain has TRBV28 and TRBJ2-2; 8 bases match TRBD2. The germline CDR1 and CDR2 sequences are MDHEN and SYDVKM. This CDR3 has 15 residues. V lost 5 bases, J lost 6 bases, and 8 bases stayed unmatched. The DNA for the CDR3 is TGTGCCAGCAGTCCCCCTCGGGGGGGGGCCGGGGAGCTGTTTTTT. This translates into CASSPPRGGAGELFF.

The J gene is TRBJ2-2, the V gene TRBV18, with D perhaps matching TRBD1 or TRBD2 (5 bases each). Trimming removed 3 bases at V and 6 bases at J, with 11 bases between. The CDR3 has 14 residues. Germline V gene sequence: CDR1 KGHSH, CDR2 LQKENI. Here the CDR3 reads CASSPLRDAGELFF. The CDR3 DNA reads TGTGCCAGCTCACCCCTTCGGGACGCCGGGGAGCTGTTTTTT.

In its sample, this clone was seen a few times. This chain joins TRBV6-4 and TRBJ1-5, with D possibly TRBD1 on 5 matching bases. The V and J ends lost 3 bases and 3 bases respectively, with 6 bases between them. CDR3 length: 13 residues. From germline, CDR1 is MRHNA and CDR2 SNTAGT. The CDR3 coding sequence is TGTGCCAGCAGTGAACAGGTCAATCAGCCCCAGCATTTT. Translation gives CASSEQVNQPQHF.

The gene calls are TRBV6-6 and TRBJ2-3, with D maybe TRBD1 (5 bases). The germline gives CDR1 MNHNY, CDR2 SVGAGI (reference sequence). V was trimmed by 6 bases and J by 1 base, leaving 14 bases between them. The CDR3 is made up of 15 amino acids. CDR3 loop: CASRRSGPGTDTQYF. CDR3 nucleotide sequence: TGTGCCAGCAGGCGGTCAGGGCCTGGCACAGATACGCAGTATTTT.

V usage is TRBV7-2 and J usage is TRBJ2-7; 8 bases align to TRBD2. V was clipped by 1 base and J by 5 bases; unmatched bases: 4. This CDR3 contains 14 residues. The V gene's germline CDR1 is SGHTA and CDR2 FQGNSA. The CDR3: CASSLGLATNEQYF. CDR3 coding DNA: TGTGCCAGCAGCTTAGGACTAGCGACAAACGAGCAGTACTTC.

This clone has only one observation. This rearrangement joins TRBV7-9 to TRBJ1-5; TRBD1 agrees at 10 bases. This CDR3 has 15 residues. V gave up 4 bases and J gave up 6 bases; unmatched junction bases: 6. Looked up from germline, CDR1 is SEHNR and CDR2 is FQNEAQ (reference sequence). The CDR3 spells CASSSGTGVGQPQHF. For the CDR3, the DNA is TGTGCCAGCAGCTCAGGGACAGGGGTTGGTCAGCCCCAGCATTTT.

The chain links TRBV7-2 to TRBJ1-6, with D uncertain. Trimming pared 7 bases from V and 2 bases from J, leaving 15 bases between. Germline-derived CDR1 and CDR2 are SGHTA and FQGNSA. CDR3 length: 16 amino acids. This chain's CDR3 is CASTMRGDAYNSPLHF. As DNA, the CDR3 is TGTGCCAGCACCATGCGGGGTGACGCCTATAATTCACCCCTCCACTTT.

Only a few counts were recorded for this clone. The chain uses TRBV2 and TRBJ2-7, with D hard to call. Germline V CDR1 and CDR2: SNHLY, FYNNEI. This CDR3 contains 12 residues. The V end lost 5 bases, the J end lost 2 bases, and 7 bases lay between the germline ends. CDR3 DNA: TGTGCCAGCAGTTGGCCGACCTACGAGCAGTACTTC. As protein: CASSWPTYEQYF.

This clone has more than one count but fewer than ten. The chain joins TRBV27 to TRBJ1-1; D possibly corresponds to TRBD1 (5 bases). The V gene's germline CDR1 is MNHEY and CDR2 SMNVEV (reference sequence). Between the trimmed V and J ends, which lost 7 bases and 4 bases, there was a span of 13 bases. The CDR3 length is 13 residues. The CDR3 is CASMDAGGTEAFF. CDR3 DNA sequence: TGTGCCAGCATGGATGCGGGGGGCACTGAAGCTTTCTTT.

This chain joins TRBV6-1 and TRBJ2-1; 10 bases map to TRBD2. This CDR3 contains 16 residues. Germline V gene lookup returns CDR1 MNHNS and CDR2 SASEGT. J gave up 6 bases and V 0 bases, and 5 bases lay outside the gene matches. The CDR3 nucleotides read TGTGCCAGCAGTGAAGCGTTGGCTAGCGGGAGCAATGAGCAGTTCTTC. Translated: CASSEALASGSNEQFF.

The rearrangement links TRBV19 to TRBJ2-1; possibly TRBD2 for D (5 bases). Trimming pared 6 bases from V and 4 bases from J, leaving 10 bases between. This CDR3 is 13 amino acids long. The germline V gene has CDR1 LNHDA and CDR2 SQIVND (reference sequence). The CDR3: CASSLSGYNEQFF. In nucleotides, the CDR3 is TGTGCCAGTAGCCTATCGGGGTACAATGAGCAGTTCTTC.

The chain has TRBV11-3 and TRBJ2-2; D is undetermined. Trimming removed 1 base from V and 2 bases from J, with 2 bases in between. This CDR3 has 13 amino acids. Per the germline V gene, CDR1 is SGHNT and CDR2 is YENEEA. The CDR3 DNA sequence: TGTGCCAGCAGCTTAGTCAACACCGGGGAGCTGTTTTTT. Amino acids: CASSLVNTGELFF.